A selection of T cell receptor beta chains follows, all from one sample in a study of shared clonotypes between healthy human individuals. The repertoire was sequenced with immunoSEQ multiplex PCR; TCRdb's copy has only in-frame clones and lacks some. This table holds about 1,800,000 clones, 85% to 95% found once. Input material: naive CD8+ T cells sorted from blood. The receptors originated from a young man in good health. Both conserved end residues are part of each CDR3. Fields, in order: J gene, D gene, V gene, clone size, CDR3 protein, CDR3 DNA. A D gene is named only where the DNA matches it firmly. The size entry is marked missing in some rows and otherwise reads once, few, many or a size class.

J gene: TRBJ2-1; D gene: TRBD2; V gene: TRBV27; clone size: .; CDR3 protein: CASSPGASGSNEQFF; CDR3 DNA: TGTGCCAGCAGCCCCGGGGCTAGCGGGAGCAATGAGCAGTTCTTC
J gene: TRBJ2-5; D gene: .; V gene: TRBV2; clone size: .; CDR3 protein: CASSGRQASYQETQYF; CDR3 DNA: TGTGCCAGCAGTGGTCGTCAGGCTTCGTACCAAGAGACCCAGTACTTC
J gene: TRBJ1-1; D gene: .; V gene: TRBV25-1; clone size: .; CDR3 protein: CASRADGVTEAFF; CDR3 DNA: TGTGCCAGTAGGGCAGATGGGGTCACTGAAGCTTTCTTT
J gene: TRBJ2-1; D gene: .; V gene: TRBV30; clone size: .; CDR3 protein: CAWSFLAGFNEQFF; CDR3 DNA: TGTGCCTGGAGTTTTCTGGCGGGCTTTAATGAGCAGTTCTTC
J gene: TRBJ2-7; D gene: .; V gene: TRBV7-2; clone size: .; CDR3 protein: CASSARGYEQYF; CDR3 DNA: TGTGCCAGCAGCGCCAGGGGCTACGAGCAGTACTTC
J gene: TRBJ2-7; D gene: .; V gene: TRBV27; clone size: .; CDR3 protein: CASSLSPDPTYEQYF; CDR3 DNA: TGTGCCAGCAGTTTATCCCCGGACCCAACCTACGAGCAGTACTTC
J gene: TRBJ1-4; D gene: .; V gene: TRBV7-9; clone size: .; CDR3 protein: CASSYGREKLFF; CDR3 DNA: TGTGCCAGCAGCTACGGTAGAGAAAAACTGTTTTTT
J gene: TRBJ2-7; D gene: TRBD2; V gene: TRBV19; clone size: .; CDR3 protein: CASSIGTTVFEQYF; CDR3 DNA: TGTGCCAGTAGTATTGGGACTACCGTGTTCGAGCAGTACTTC
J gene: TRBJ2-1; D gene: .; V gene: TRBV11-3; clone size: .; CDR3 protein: CASSLQTNEQFF; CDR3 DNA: TGTGCCAGCAGCTTGCAAACTAATGAGCAGTTCTTC
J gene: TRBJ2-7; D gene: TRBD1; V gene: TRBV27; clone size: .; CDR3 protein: CASSLNQGAVSYEQYF; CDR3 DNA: TGTGCCAGCAGTTTAAACCAGGGGGCGGTCTCCTACGAGCAGTACTTC
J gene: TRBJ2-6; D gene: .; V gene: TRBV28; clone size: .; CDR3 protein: CASSSKPGTLRANVLTF; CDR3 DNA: TGTGCCAGCAGTTCCAAGCCCGGGACCCTAAGGGCCAACGTCCTGACTTTC
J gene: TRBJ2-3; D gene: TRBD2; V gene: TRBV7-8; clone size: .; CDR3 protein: CASSSPIAGYGDTQYF; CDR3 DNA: TGTGCCAGCAGCTCCCCTATAGCGGGGTATGGAGATACGCAGTATTTT
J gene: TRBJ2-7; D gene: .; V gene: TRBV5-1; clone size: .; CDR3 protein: CASISDSYEQYF; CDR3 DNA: TGCGCCAGCATAAGTGACTCCTACGAGCAGTACTTC
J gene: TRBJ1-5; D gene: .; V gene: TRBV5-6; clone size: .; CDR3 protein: CASRKGGGNQPQHF; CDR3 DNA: TGTGCCAGCAGGAAAGGAGGTGGAAATCAGCCCCAGCATTTT
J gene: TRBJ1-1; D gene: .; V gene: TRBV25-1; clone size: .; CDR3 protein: CASSEESRGPEAFF; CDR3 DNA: TGTGCCAGCAGTGAAGAGTCCAGGGGCCCTGAAGCTTTCTTT
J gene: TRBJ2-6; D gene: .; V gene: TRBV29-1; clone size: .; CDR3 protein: CSVEVAAGRYGANVLTF; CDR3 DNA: TGCAGCGTTGAAGTGGCGGCAGGGAGGTACGGGGCCAACGTCCTGACTTTC
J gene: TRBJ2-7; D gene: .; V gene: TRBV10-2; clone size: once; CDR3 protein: CATRAGMEQYF; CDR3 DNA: TGCGCCACCAGGGCGGGCATGGAGCAGTACTTC
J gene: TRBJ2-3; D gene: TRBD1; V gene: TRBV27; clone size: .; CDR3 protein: CASSFTGVLGTDTQYF; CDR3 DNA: TGTGCCAGCAGTTTTACAGGGGTTTTAGGCACAGATACGCAGTATTTT
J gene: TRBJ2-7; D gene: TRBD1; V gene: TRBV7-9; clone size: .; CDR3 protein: CASSYRDRPYEQYF; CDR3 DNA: TGTGCCAGCAGCTACCGGGACAGACCCTACGAGCAGTACTTC
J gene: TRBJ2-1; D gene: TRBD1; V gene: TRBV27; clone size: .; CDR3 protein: CASSLSTGQDNEQFF; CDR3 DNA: TGTGCCAGCAGTTTATCTACGGGACAGGACAATGAGCAGTTCTTC
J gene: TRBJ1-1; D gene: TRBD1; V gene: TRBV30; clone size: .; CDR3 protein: CAWSKQGGTEAFF; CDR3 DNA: TGTGCCTGGAGTAAACAGGGGGGCACTGAAGCTTTCTTT
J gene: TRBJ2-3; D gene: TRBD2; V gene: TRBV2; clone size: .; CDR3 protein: CASRGSLAGGGTDTQYF; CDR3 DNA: TGTGCCAGCAGGGGATCACTAGCGGGAGGGGGCACAGATACGCAGTATTTT
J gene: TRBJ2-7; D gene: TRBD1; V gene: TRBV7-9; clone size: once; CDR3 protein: CASTGTGNNEQYF; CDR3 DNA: TGTGCCAGCACAGGGACAGGGAATAACGAGCAGTACTTC
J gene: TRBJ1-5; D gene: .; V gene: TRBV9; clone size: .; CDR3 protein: CASNPGGAGNQPQHF; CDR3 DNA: TGTGCCAGCAACCCTGGGGGGGCCGGCAATCAGCCCCAGCATTTT
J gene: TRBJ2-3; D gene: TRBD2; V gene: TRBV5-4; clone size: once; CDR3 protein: CASQKAGNTDTQYF; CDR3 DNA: TGTGCCAGCCAAAAAGCGGGGAACACAGATACGCAGTATTTT
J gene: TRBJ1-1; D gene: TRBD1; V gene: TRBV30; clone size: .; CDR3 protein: CAWSVIFSTGSNTEAFF; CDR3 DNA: TGTGCCTGGAGTGTAATCTTCTCGACAGGGTCGAACACTGAAGCTTTCTTT
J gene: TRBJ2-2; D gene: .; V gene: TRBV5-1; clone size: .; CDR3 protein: CASSLGDNTGELFF; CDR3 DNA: TGCGCCAGCAGCTTGGGGGATAACACCGGGGAGCTGTTTTTT
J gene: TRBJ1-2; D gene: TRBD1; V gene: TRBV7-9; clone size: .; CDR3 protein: CASSPGQSANYGYTF; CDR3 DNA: TGTGCCAGCAGCCCGGGACAGTCAGCTAACTATGGCTACACCTTC
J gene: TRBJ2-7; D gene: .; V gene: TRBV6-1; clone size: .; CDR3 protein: CASSPPGHYEQYF; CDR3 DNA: TGTGCCAGCAGTCCGCCGGGCCACTACGAGCAGTACTTC